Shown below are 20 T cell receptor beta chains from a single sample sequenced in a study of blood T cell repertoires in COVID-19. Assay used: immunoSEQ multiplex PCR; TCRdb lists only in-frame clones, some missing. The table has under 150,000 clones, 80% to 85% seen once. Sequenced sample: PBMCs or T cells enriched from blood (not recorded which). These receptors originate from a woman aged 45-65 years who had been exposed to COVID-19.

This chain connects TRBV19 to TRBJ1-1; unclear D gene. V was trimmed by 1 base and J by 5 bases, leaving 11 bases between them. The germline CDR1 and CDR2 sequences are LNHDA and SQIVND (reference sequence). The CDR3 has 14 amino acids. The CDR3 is CASSIGAALTEAFF. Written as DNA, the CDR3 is TGTGCCAGTAGTATAGGAGCGGCTCTGACTGAAGCTTTCTTT.

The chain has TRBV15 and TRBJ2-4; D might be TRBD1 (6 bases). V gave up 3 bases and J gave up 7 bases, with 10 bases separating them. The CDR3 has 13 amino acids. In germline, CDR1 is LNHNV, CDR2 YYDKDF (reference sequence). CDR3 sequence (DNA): TGTGCCACCAGCAGGGACAGTGAGAACATTCAGTACTTC. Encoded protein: CATSRDSENIQYF.

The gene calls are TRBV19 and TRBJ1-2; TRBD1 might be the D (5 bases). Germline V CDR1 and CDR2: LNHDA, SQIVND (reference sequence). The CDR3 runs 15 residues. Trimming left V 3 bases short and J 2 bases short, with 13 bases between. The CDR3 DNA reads TGTGCCAGTAGTATTGTTGGGCAGGGAAACTATGGCTACACCTTC. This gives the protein CASSIVGQGNYGYTF.

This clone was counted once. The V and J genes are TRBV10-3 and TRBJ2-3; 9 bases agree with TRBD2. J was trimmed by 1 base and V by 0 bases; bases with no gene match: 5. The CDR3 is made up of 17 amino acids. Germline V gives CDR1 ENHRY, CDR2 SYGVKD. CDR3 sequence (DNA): TGTGCCATCAGTGAGTCGATTAGCGGGAGTGGCACAGATACGCAGTATTTT. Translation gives CAISESISGSGTDTQYF.

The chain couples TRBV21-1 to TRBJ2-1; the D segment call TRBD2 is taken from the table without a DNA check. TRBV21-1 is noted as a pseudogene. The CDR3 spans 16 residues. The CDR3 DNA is TGTGCCAGCAGCACCGTAGCGGGCCGGGTCCCTCATAAGCAGTTCTTC. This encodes CASSTVAGRVPHKQFF.

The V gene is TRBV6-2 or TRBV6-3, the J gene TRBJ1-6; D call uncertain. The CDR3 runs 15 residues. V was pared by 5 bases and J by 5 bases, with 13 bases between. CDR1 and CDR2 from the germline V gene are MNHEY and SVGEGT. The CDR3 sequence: CASSVARRDNSPLHF. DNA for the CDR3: TGTGCCAGCAGTGTTGCACGTCGCGATAATTCACCCCTCCACTTT.

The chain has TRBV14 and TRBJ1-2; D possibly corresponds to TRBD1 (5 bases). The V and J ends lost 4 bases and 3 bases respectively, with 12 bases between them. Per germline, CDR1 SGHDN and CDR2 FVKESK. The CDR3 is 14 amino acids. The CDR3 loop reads CASSRRGVDYGYTF. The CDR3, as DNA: TGTGCCAGCAGCCGGAGGGGCGTGGACTATGGCTACACCTTC. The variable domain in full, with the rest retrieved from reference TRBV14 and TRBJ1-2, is EAGVTQFPSHSVIEKGQTVTLRCDPISGHDNLYWYRRVMGKEIKFLLHFVKESKQDESGMPNNRFLAERTGGTYSTLKVQPAELEDSGVYFCASSRRGVDYGYTFGSGTRLTVV.

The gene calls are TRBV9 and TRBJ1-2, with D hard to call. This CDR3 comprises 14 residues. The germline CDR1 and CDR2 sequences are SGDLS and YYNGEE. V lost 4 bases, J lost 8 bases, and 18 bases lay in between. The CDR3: CASSSVVGAGGYTF. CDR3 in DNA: TGTGCCAGCAGCTCCGTAGTGGGCGCAGGAGGCTACACCTTC.

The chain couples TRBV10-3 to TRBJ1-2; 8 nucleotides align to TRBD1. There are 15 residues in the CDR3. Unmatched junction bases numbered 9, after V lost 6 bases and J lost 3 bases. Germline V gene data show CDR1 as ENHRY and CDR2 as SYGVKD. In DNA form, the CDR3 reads TGTGCCATCAGCAACAGGGGGGGCACGGACTATGGCTACACCTTC. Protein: CAISNRGGTDYGYTF.

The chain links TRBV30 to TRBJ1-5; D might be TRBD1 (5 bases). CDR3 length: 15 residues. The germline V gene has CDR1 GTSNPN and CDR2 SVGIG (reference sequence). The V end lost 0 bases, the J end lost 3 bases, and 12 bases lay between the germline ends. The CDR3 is CAWSVQVELNQPQHF. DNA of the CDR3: TGTGCCTGGAGTGTACAGGTAGAGCTCAATCAGCCCCAGCATTTT. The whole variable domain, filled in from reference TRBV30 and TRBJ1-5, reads SQTIHQWPATLVQPVGSPLSLECTVEGTSNPNLYWYRQAAGRGLQLLFYSVGIGQISSEVPQNLSASRPQDRQFILSSKKLLLSDSGFYLCAWSVQVELNQPQHFGDGTRLSIL.

The CDR3 sequence is CAWTRGSTDTQYF. For the CDR3, the DNA is TGTGCCTGGACCCGGGGGAGCACAGATACGCAGTATTTT. The V call is TRBV30, the J call TRBJ2-3, with D possibly matching TRBD2 (6 bases). Germline lookup yields CDR1 GTSNPN and CDR2 SVGIG (reference sequence). The CDR3 is 13 residues long. The V end was cut by 4 bases, the J end by 0 bases, with 8 bases between.

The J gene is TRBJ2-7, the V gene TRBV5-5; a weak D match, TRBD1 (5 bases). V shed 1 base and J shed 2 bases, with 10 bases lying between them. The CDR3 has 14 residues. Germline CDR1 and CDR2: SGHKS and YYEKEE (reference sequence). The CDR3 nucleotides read TGTGCCAGCAGCTTGACAGGTCAGCCCTACGAGCAGTACTTC. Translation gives CASSLTGQPYEQYF. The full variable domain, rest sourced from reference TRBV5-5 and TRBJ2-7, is DAGVTQSPTHLIKTRGQQVTLRCSPISGHKSVSWYQQVLGQGPQFIFQYYEKEERGRGNFPDRFSARQFPNYSSELNVNALLLGDSALYLCASSLTGQPYEQYFGPGTRLTVT.

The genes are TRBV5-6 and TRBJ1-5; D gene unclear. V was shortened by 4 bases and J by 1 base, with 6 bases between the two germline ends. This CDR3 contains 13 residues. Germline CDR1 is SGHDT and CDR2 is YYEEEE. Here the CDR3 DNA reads TGTGCCAGCAGCGACGGGAGCAATCAGCCCCAGCATTTT. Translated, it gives CASSDGSNQPQHF.

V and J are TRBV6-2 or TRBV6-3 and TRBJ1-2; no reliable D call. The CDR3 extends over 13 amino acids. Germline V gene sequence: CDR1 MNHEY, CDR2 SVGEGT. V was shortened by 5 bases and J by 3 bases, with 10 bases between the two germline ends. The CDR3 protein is CASSRTRDYGYTF. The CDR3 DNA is TGTGCCAGCAGTCGGACTAGAGACTATGGCTACACCTTC.

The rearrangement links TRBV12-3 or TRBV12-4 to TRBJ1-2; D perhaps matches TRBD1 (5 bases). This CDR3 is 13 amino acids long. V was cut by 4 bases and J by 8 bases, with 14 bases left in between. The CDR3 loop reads CASSSDRDFGYTF. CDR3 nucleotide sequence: TGTGCCAGCAGTTCCGACAGAGACTTCGGCTACACCTTC.

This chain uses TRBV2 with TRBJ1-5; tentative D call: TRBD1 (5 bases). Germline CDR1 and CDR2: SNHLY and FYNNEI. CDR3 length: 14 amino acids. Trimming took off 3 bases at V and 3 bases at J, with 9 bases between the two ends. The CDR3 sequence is CASSDAGYNQPQHF. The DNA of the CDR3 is TGTGCCAGCAGTGACGCAGGGTACAATCAGCCCCAGCATTTT.

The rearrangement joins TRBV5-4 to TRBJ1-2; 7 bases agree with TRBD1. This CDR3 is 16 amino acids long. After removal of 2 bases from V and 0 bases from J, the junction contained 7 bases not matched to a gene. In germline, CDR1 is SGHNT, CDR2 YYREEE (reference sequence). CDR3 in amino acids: CASSLYRGLTNYGYTF. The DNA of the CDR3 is TGTGCCAGCAGCTTATACAGGGGTCTGACTAACTATGGCTACACCTTC.

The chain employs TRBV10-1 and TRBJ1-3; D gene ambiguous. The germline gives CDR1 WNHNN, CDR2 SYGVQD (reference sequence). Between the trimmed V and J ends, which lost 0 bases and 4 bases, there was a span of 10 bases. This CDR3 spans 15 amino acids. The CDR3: CASSESSAAGNTIYF. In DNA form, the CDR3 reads TGCGCCAGCAGTGAGTCGAGCGCAGCGGGAAACACCATATATTTT.

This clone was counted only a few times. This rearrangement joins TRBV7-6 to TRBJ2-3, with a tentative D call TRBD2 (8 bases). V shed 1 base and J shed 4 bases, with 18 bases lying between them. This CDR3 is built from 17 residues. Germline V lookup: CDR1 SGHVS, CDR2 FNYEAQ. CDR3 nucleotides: TGTGCCAGCAGCTTAGGGGACAGAGCGGGAGCCTCAGATACGCAGTATTTT. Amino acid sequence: CASSLGDRAGASDTQYF.

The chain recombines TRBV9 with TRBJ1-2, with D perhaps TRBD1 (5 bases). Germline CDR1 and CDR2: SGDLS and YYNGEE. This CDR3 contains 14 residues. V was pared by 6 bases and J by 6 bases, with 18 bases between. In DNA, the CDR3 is TGTGCCAGCAAAACCCCAGGGCGGGAGGATGGCTACACCTTC. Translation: CASKTPGREDGYTF.